The 6 T cell receptor beta chains below come from one sample, sequenced in a study of shared clonotypes between healthy human individuals. Method: immunoSEQ multiplex PCR; TCRdb's copy keeps in-frame clones and lacks some. The table has over a million clones, around 97% seen once; the top ten hold approximately 1.2%. The material sequenced was naive CD4+ T cells sorted from blood. Subset denoted: CD45RA+ positively selected. These receptors came from a young man in good health.

This clone occurred once. The chain joins TRBV28 to TRBJ2-1, with 8 bases that match TRBD2. Trimming at V came to 2 bases and at J to 2 bases, leaving 5 bases not matched to a gene. The CDR3 extends over 16 amino acids. The germline V gene encodes CDR1 MDHEN and CDR2 SYDVKM. DNA for the CDR3: TGTGCCAGCAGTTTAGGAGGACTAGCCCCCTACAATGAGCAGTTCTTC. It encodes CASSLGGLAPYNEQFF.

The chain joins TRBV29-1 to TRBJ2-3; D is possibly TRBD1 (6 bases). Deletions cut 4 bases from V and 0 bases from J, with 14 bases between. The length of the CDR3 is 15 residues. Germline V gives CDR1 SQVTM, CDR2 ANQGSEA. The CDR3: CSVVTGKMSTDTQYF. In DNA form, the CDR3 reads TGCAGCGTTGTGACAGGAAAGATGAGCACAGATACGCAGTATTTT.

This chain connects TRBV2 to TRBJ2-7; 7 bases fit TRBD1. This CDR3 has 13 residues. Germline CDR1 reads SNHLY; CDR2 reads FYNNEI. With V trimmed by 7 bases and J by 7 bases, 10 bases remained unmatched. The CDR3 here is CASKGAADGEQYF. CDR3 nucleotides: TGTGCCAGCAAGGGGGCGGCGGATGGGGAGCAGTACTTC.

This clone has just one count. V is TRBV4-1 and J is TRBJ2-7, with 9 bases fitting TRBD2. The germline V gene has CDR1 MGHRA and CDR2 YSYEKL. This CDR3 is built from 16 residues. V shed 1 base, J shed 4 bases, and the junction held 8 bases outside the gene matches. The CDR3 spells CASSQASGTSRYEQYF. CDR3 DNA sequence: TGCGCCAGCAGCCAAGCGTCCGGGACTAGCCGTTACGAGCAGTACTTC.

The chain carries TRBV28 and TRBJ1-5; no firm D call. Germline CDR1 reads MDHEN; CDR2 reads SYDVKM. The CDR3 is 13 amino acids. Trimming cost V 6 bases and J 6 bases, with 12 bases left between them. As DNA, the CDR3 is TGTGCCAGCAGGTCGGAGGGCAGTCAGCCCCAGCATTTT. Its translation is CASRSEGSQPQHF. The entire variable domain, with the rest obtained from reference TRBV28 and TRBJ1-5, is as follows: DVKVTQSSRYLVKRTGEKVFLECVQDMDHENMFWYRQDPGLGLRLIYFSYDVKMKEKGDIPEGYSVSREKKERFSLILESASTNQTSMYLCASRSEGSQPQHFGDGTRLSIL.

The chain couples TRBV5-5 to TRBJ2-3, with D hard to call. The CDR3 length is 13 residues. Between the trimmed V and J ends, which lost 2 bases and 2 bases, there was a span of 6 bases. Germline lookup yields CDR1 SGHKS and CDR2 YYEKEE (reference sequence). Here the CDR3 reads CASSFQDTDTQYF. CDR3 sequence (DNA): TGTGCCAGCAGCTTTCAAGACACAGATACGCAGTATTTT.